Below, one T cell receptor (beta chain) is given with its context. Its antigen target is currently unknown. Per-base quality was not reported, and no clone a single base away is much larger than it. Patients with a history of autoimmune disease or receiving systemic immunosuppression were excluded from the trial. In every dose cohort, peripheral blood was drawn for TCR sequencing at baseline, cycle 4 day 1, and cycle 7 day 1. The samples were drawn from a first-in-human, open-label, multicenter phase I dose-escalation trial of ivuxolimab. Adults with locally advanced or metastatic head and neck squamous cell, hepatocellular, melanoma or renal cell carcinoma were enrolled in the trial. CD4+ and CD8+ T cells were sorted separately from peripheral blood before TCR sequencing. From the cysteine through the phenylalanine, the CDR3 covers 16 amino acids. Only the CDR3 DNA is retained, 48 bases long and in frame from the first base. The V end gives up 4 bases and the J end 9 bases, leaving 14 bases in the junction not matched to a gene. The germline V gene provides CDR1 SGHRS and CDR2 YFSETQ.

Genomic DNA was extracted from sorted cells for sequencing of the TCRbeta CDR3 region. The immunoSEQ Assay was used for sequencing of TCRbeta CDR3 regions. TCRdb obtained this table from immuneACCESS and retained in-frame rearrangements with V and J assigned. These tables miss some clones; where compared with another copy, unresolved V genes account for less than half of the shortfall, and the remainder is unexplained. The sample records about 79,000 clones, 70% to 90% of which are singletons. Jointly, the top ten make up less than 4.5% of the sample. The entry originates in a study of OX40 agonist ivuxolimab in advanced cancers. As for the study more broadly: Ivuxolimab was an agonistic, fully human IgG2 monoclonal antibody directed against OX40 (CD134), a costimulatory receptor. Intravenous ivuxolimab was administered to patients every 2 weeks at six dose levels: 0.01, 0.1, 0.3, 1.5, 3 and 10 mg/kg. Among the roughly 50 dose-escalation patients, about 20 had hepatocellular carcinoma, 15 melanoma, 9 renal cell carcinoma and 9 head and neck cancer. In the dose-escalation cohort, 82.7% of patients were male, and the mean age was around 60 years, with a range of about 20 to 79. Prior anti-PD-1, anti-PD-L1 or anti-CTLA-4 therapy was permitted, and checkpoint inhibitors had been received by under 50% of dose-escalation patients. Partial responses were achieved by three dose-escalation patients, of whom one had hepatocellular carcinoma and two had cutaneous melanoma. The point of sequencing TCRbeta in the periphery was to test whether ivuxolimab changed TCR sequence diversity and drove clonal T-cell expansion. The paper covers the monotherapy dose-escalation part of the phase I ivuxolimab trial, which included N ≈ 50 patients. The study at large found these results: In the 0.1-3.0 mg/kg groups, partial responders had among the lowest normalized peripheral clonal expansion, particularly in CD8+ T cells. After ivuxolimab, more expanded clones were found on average in CD8+ T cells than in CD4+ T cells. Low levels of normalized T-cell clonal expansion were also seen in some patients who did not respond. Clonal expansion of both CD4+ and CD8+ blood T cells was observed from baseline to week 6 at doses 0.1 to 3.0 mg/kg. The antigen specificity of the peripheral T cells that underwent clonal expansion was not determined.

The sequencing used CD4+ or CD8+ T cells sorted from blood, collected in a trial of the OX40 agonist ivuxolimab. The rearranged segments are TRBV5-1 and TRBJ2-5; 11 junctional bases match TRBD2. This clonotype originated in an adult with an advanced solid tumor such as melanoma, head and neck, liver or kidney cancer. The sequenced DNA: TGCGCCAGCAGCGATCCGGGACTAGCGGAATCACTGGCCCAGTACTTC. This sequence encodes CASSDPGLAESLAQYF.